The 15 T cell receptor beta chains given below trace back to one sample, sequenced in a study of naive and memory T cell subsets. Two oligonucleotides, mixed equimolar, formed the beta constant-region primer covering TRBC1 and TRBC2. The ligated cDNA underwent four PCR rounds using SP2 and nested alpha and beta constant-region primers. MiXCR, applied by TCRdb to the UMI-ligation and nested PCR reads, yields one record per CDR3 protein. The repertoire holds some 82,000 distinct CDR3 sequences, with around 9% as singletons. Material: naive CD8+ T cells from blood. These receptors all come from a human donor in good health.

This clonotype was detected a few times. V is TRBV29-1 and J is TRBJ1-3; D call uncertain. Germline CDR1 is SQVTM and CDR2 is ANQGSEA. Trimming left V 2 bases short and J 4 bases short, with 12 bases between. This CDR3 spans 14 amino acids. The CDR3 sequence is CSVELVGSGNTIYF. CDR3 nucleotides: TGCAGCGTTGAACTGGTCGGTTCGGGAAACACCATATATTTT.

This clonotype has a handful of counts. This chain links TRBV7-3 with TRBJ2-5, with D tentatively TRBD1 or TRBD2 (5 bases each). V gave up 1 base and J gave up 4 bases, with 7 bases separating them. The CDR3 covers 13 residues. Germline V lookup: CDR1 SGHTA, CDR2 FQGTGA. CDR3 residues: CASSLIGGETQYF. CDR3 in DNA: TGTGCCAGCAGCTTAATTGGGGGAGAGACCCAGTACTTC.

This clonotype was seen a few times. This rearrangement joins TRBV9 to TRBJ1-2, with D maybe TRBD1 (5 bases). V was pared by 4 bases and J by 0 bases, with 19 bases between. Looked up from germline, CDR1 is SGDLS and CDR2 is YYNGEE. The CDR3 is 17 amino acids. The CDR3 coding sequence is TGTGCCAGCAGCTTGTATCAGGGAGTGAAAGCTAACTATGGCTACACCTTC. It translates to CASSLYQGVKANYGYTF. Together with reference TRBV9 and TRBJ1-2, the CDR3 gives the full variable domain: DSGVTQTPKHLITATGQRVTLRCSPRSGDLSVYWYQQSLDQGLQFLIQYYNGEERAKGNILERFSAQQFPDLHSELNLSSLELGDSALYFCASSLYQGVKANYGYTFGSGTRLTVV.

This clonotype has a count of ten or more. The J gene is TRBJ1-6, the V gene TRBV7-6; TRBD1 agrees at 8 bases. The V and J ends lost 0 bases and 11 bases, in that order; junction bases with no gene match: 6. The length of the CDR3 is 15 residues. Germline loops: CDR1 SGHVS, CDR2 FNYEAQ. The CDR3 coding sequence is TGTGCCAGCAGCTTAGCGAAGACAGGGGCGGCACCCCTCCACTTT. It translates to CASSLAKTGAAPLHF.

The chain employs TRBV7-2 and TRBJ1-2; 9 bases fit TRBD1. Per the germline V gene, CDR1 is SGHTA and CDR2 is FQGNSA. The ends lost 2 bases at V and 2 bases at J; junction bases unmatched: 3. The CDR3 extends over 15 amino acids. CDR3 DNA sequence: TGTGCCAGCAGCTTAACCGGACAGGGGAACTATGGCTACACCTTC. Its protein is CASSLTGQGNYGYTF. The full variable domain, in which reference TRBV7-2 and TRBJ1-2 provide the parts outside the CDR3, is GAGVSQSPSNKVTEKGKDVELRCDPISGHTALYWYRQSLGQGLEFLIYFQGNSAPDKSGLPSDRFSAERTGGSVSTLTIQRTQQEDSAVYLCASSLTGQGNYGYTFGSGTRLTVV.

This clonotype was recorded many times. The rearrangement uses TRBV7-6 and TRBJ2-7; 15 nucleotides align to TRBD2. Trimming cost V 5 bases and J 4 bases; bases outside gene matches: 12. The germline V gene has CDR1 SGHVS and CDR2 FNYEAQ. The CDR3 loop spans 18 amino acids. This chain's CDR3 is CASSVYALGTSGRYEQYF. The DNA for the CDR3 is TGTGCCAGCAGCGTTTACGCTCTCGGGACTAGCGGGAGGTACGAGCAGTACTTC.

The chain links TRBV4-1 to TRBJ2-7, with 8 bases matching TRBD1. The germline V gene encodes CDR1 MGHRA and CDR2 YSYEKL. This CDR3 has 13 amino acids. After removal of 1 base from V and 6 bases from J, the junction contained 2 bases not matched to a gene. This chain's CDR3 is CASSQGQGTEQYF. CDR3 nucleotides: TGCGCCAGCAGCCAAGGACAGGGGACCGAGCAGTACTTC.

This chain links TRBV5-6 with TRBJ2-1, with 10 bases matching TRBD2. This CDR3 has 17 residues. Germline V gene lookup returns CDR1 SGHDT and CDR2 YYEEEE. With V trimmed by 2 bases and J by 6 bases, 11 bases remained unmatched. The CDR3 spells CASSLRFGTSASNEQFF. CDR3 DNA: TGTGCCAGCAGCTTACGGTTCGGGACTAGCGCCTCCAATGAGCAGTTCTTC.

This clonotype was counted ten times or more. The genes are TRBV18 and TRBJ2-7; possibly TRBD1 for D (5 bases). CDR1 is KGHSH, CDR2 LQKENI, per germline. The CDR3 length is 14 residues. The V end lost 7 bases, the J end lost 7 bases, and 20 bases lay between the germline ends. The CDR3 here is CASFTTDSLSEQYF. CDR3 nucleotide sequence: TGTGCCAGCTTCACCACCGACAGTTTGTCGGAGCAGTACTTC. The variable domain in full, completed from reference TRBV18 and TRBJ2-7, reads NAGVMQNPRHLVRRRGQEARLRCSPMKGHSHVYWYRQLPEEGLKFMVYLQKENIIDESGMPKERFSAEFPKEGPSILRIQQVVRGDSAAYFCASFTTDSLSEQYFGPGTRLTVT.

This chain links TRBV7-9 with TRBJ1-1, with 7 nucleotides matching TRBD1. Germline V gene sequence: CDR1 SEHNR, CDR2 FQNEAQ (reference sequence). The CDR3 sequence is 12 residues long. Trimming removed 5 bases from V and 5 bases from J; junction bases left unmatched: 2. CDR3 sequence reads: CASSEGATEAFF. The CDR3 nucleotides read TGTGCCAGCAGCGAGGGGGCGACTGAAGCTTTCTTT.

This clonotype was observed at least ten times. The V call is TRBV29-1, the J call TRBJ2-1; 13 bases are shared with TRBD2. The V and J ends lost 3 bases and 7 bases, in that order; junction bases with no gene match: 6. The CDR3 extends over 15 amino acids. The germline V gene has CDR1 SQVTM and CDR2 ANQGSEA. In DNA form, the CDR3 reads TGCAGCGTTGATTCGACTAGCGGGAGGTTAAATGAGCAGTTCTTC. Protein product: CSVDSTSGRLNEQFF.

The J gene is TRBJ2-7, the V gene TRBV18; TRBD1 aligns across 9 bases. J gave up 1 base and V 4 bases, and 2 bases lay outside the gene matches. There are 14 residues in the CDR3. Germline loops: CDR1 KGHSH, CDR2 LQKENI. Here the CDR3 DNA reads TGTGCCAGCTCACTCGGGACAGGGTCCTACGAGCAGTACTTC. The encoded protein is CASSLGTGSYEQYF.

This clonotype has a count of ten or more. The chain has TRBV4-1 and TRBJ2-7; D is perhaps TRBD2 (7 bases). The CDR3 is 15 residues long. V gave up 3 bases and J gave up 7 bases, with 19 bases separating them. Germline V lookup: CDR1 MGHRA, CDR2 YSYEKL. The CDR3 DNA reads TGCGCCAGCAGCCAGAGGCCGGGGGAGGGGGATGAGCAGTACTTC. It codes for CASSQRPGEGDEQYF.

This clonotype was recorded at least ten times. The CDR3 reads CASSRLATGEYWNQPQHF. The CDR3 coding sequence is TGTGCCAGCAGCCGACTGGCCACAGGGGAGTATTGGAATCAGCCCCAGCATTTT. The chain combines TRBV6-2 or TRBV6-3 with TRBJ1-5, with 7 positions matching TRBD1. The germline gives CDR1 MNHEY, CDR2 SVGEGT. The junction had 18 bases not matched to a gene; V was cut back by 6 bases and J by 4 bases. This CDR3 is built from 18 residues.

The chain couples TRBV3-1 to TRBJ2-3, with D possibly matching TRBD1 (6 bases). V was cut by 0 bases and J by 0 bases, with 7 bases left in between. The V gene's germline CDR1 is LGHDT and CDR2 YNNKEL (reference sequence). CDR3 length equals 15 residues. The CDR3 is CASSQDQGSTDTQYF. Here the CDR3 DNA reads TGTGCCAGCAGCCAAGATCAGGGGAGCACAGATACGCAGTATTTT.